Listed below are T cell receptor beta chains from one sample, sequenced in a study of cytomegalovirus exposure and HLA in healthy donors. Sequenced by immunoSEQ multiplex PCR; TCRdb stores in-frame clones only, minus some. Of approximately 110,000 clones in the sample, roughly four fifths were seen once. The sample taken for sequencing was PBMCs. Receptor source: a man younger than 40 in good health and CMV-seropositive. Each CDR3 is given with its conserved first and last residue. Each record gives: CDR3 DNA, CDR3 protein, D gene, V gene, clone size, J gene, CDR3 length. A D gene is named only where the DNA matches it firmly. Clone size is shown for a subset of rows, as once, few, many or a class of expanded clone.

TGTGCCAGCAGTGTATTCAGGACAGGGGAGGGGGATGGCTACACCTTC,CASSVFRTGEGDGYTF,TRBD1,TRBV6-1,NA,TRBJ1-2,16
TGCGCCAGCAGTGTCGGCAGGGGCACTGAAGCTTTCTTT,CASSVGRGTEAFF,NA,TRBV5-1,NA,TRBJ1-1,13
TGTGCCTGGGACGGACAGGGGGATTTAGATACGCAGTATTTT,CAWDGQGDLDTQYF,TRBD1,TRBV30,NA,TRBJ2-3,14
TGTGCCAGCAGTTACCGGGACAGGGGAACAGGATCACCCCTCCACTTT,CASSYRDRGTGSPLHF,TRBD1,TRBV6-5,NA,TRBJ1-6,16
TGCGCCAGCAGCTTGGCCCCGGGACAGGGCTACGAGCAGTACTTC,CASSLAPGQGYEQYF,TRBD1,TRBV5-1,NA,TRBJ2-7,15
TGTGCCAGCAGTTTAGTGGGCGGGTTCGGGACAGATACGCAGTATTTT,CASSLVGGFGTDTQYF,NA,TRBV28,NA,TRBJ2-3,16
TGTGCCAGCAGTCCCGTGGGGAGTACAGATACGCAGTATTTT,CASSPVGSTDTQYF,NA,TRBV7-6,NA,TRBJ2-3,14
TGCGCCAGCAGTGAGTTCGGGGGGAACACCGGGGAGCTGTTTTTT,CASSEFGGNTGELFF,NA,TRBV10-2,NA,TRBJ2-2,15
TGCAGTGCTAAAAAAGGGAGGGAAGCTTTCTTT,CSAKKGREAFF,NA,TRBV20-1,NA,TRBJ1-1,11
TGCGCCAGCAGCCCGGTGGACACTTCCTACGAGCAGTACTTC,CASSPVDTSYEQYF,NA,TRBV4-1,NA,TRBJ2-7,14
TGCGCCAGCAGCTTGGGATTGTCAGGGGGCTCGCTCGAGCAGTACTTC,CASSLGLSGGSLEQYF,TRBD1,TRBV5-1,NA,TRBJ2-7,16
TGCGCCAGCAGCTTGGGTCAGGGGCGGTACGAGCAGTACTTC,CASSLGQGRYEQYF,NA,TRBV5-1,NA,TRBJ2-7,14
TGCGCCAGCAGCCCCGGGGTCAACTATGGCTACACCTTC,CASSPGVNYGYTF,NA,TRBV5-1,NA,TRBJ1-2,13
TGTGCCAGCAGCTCCAGGTGGGGTAGCGACTCCTATAATTCACCCCTCCACTTT,CASSSRWGSDSYNSPLHF,NA,TRBV5-4,NA,TRBJ1-6,18
TGTGCCAGCAGTCAGGGACTAGCGGGCCACAATGAGCAGTTCTTC,CASSQGLAGHNEQFF,TRBD2,TRBV2,once,TRBJ2-1,15
TGTGCCAGTAGTCGGGCGGGAGGGGACTACGAGCAGTACTTC,CASSRAGGDYEQYF,TRBD2,TRBV19,NA,TRBJ2-7,14
TGCGCCGGCAGCCAAGGGGCGGGGTTGAGCAATCAGCCCCAGCATTTT,CAGSQGAGLSNQPQHF,NA,TRBV4-1,NA,TRBJ1-5,16
TGTGCCAGTAGTACGATAGGTTCGGGTCAGCCCCAGCATTTT,CASSTIGSGQPQHF,NA,TRBV19,NA,TRBJ1-5,14
TGTGCCAGTAGTATAGATCTGGCAGGGCCTGAAGCTTTCTTT,CASSIDLAGPEAFF,NA,TRBV19,NA,TRBJ1-1,14
TGTGCCAGCAGTTACTCGAAACCCAGGAACACTGAAGCTTTCTTT,CASSYSKPRNTEAFF,NA,TRBV6-5,NA,TRBJ1-1,15
TGTGCCAGCAGTGAAGAAACTAGCGGGGGGTACGAGCAGTACTTC,CASSEETSGGYEQYF,TRBD2,TRBV6-1,medium-sized,TRBJ2-7,15
TGTGCCAGTAGTATGATTAGGGACAGGGGAACCAATGAGCAGTTCTTC,CASSMIRDRGTNEQFF,TRBD1,TRBV19,NA,TRBJ2-1,16
TGTGCCAGCAGCATACTGACAGGGAGATATTATAGCAATCAGCCCCAGCATTTT,CASSILTGRYYSNQPQHF,TRBD1,TRBV9,NA,TRBJ1-5,18
TGTGCCAGCAGTTGGGTGACAGGGGGGCGAACTGAAGCTTTCTTT,CASSWVTGGRTEAFF,TRBD1,TRBV6-5,NA,TRBJ1-1,15
TGTGCCAGCAGCCAAGTCGGGAAAAACACTGAAGCTTTCTTT,CASSQVGKNTEAFF,NA,TRBV14,NA,TRBJ1-1,14
TGTGCCAGCAGTTTGGTCGGAGGTGAAAAACTGTTTTTT,CASSLVGGEKLFF,NA,TRBV28,NA,TRBJ1-4,13
TGTGCCAGCTCACGGGAACCAGGGGGCTATGGCTACACCTTC,CASSREPGGYGYTF,TRBD1,TRBV18,NA,TRBJ1-2,14
TGCGCCAGCAGCTTGGGGACAGCAGCCACAGATACGCAGTATTTT,CASSLGTAATDTQYF,NA,TRBV5-1,NA,TRBJ2-3,15
TGTGCCAGCAGCTTAGGTTGGACAGGGGAGACTGAAGCTTTCTTT,CASSLGWTGETEAFF,TRBD1,TRBV7-9,few,TRBJ1-1,15
TGTGCCAGCAGCTTAGTTGGCAGGGGGACTGTACGTAGAGAGCAGTACTTC,CASSLVGRGTVRREQYF,NA,TRBV7-6,NA,TRBJ2-7,17
TGTGCCAGCAGTGGGGCCACAGGGAACTCCTATAATTCACCCCTCCACTTT,CASSGATGNSYNSPLHF,NA,TRBV6-1,NA,TRBJ1-6,17
TGTGCCAGCAGTTTGGTCGGGGGGGTGGAGACCCAGTACTTC,CASSLVGGVETQYF,TRBD2,TRBV27,NA,TRBJ2-5,14
TGTGCCAGCAGTGGGGGCCGTGAGGGACAGAGCACTGAAGCTTTCTTT,CASSGGREGQSTEAFF,TRBD1,TRBV6-1,NA,TRBJ1-1,16
TGTGCCAGCAGCTTGTATGGAGCAACTAATGAAAAACTGTTTTTT,CASSLYGATNEKLFF,NA,TRBV5-4,NA,TRBJ1-4,15
TGTGCCAGCAGCTTAATTGCAGGGGCGGGCGGCTACACCTTC,CASSLIAGAGGYTF,NA,TRBV7-3,NA,TRBJ1-2,14
TGCGCCAGCAGCTTATTCCCTGGTAGTCAGCCCCAGCATTTT,CASSLFPGSQPQHF,NA,TRBV5-1,NA,TRBJ1-5,14
TGCGCCAGCAGCTTGCCCGGGCTAGCGGGCACAGATACGCAGTATTTT,CASSLPGLAGTDTQYF,TRBD2,TRBV5-1,NA,TRBJ2-3,16
TGCGCCAGCAGCTTCGGGGGTAACAATGAGCAGTTCTTC,CASSFGGNNEQFF,NA,TRBV5-1,once,TRBJ2-1,13
TGTGCCAGCAGCTATAGCGGGGATGAGCAGTTCTTC,CASSYSGDEQFF,TRBD2,TRBV11-1,NA,TRBJ2-1,12
TGTGCCAGCAGCTCCCGGGACAGGGGGCCGGTTGAGCAGTTCTTC,CASSSRDRGPVEQFF,TRBD1,TRBV5-4,NA,TRBJ2-1,15
TGTGCCAGCAGCGTACAGGGTTTGTTTGGCTACACCTTC,CASSVQGLFGYTF,NA,TRBV5-6,once,TRBJ1-2,13
TGCGCCAGCGCTGGTAATCGGGGAAGTGTTAATGCGGAGACCCAGTACTTC,CASAGNRGSVNAETQYF,NA,TRBV5-1,NA,TRBJ2-5,17
TGTGCCAGCAGCTCTGAATACAGTTTGAACACTGAAGCTTTCTTT,CASSSEYSLNTEAFF,NA,TRBV7-9,NA,TRBJ1-1,15
TGTGCCAGCAGAAGCTCGACAGGGCAGGACACTGAAGCTTTCTTT,CASRSSTGQDTEAFF,TRBD1,TRBV6-1,NA,TRBJ1-1,15
TGCGCCAGCAGTGTCGGACAGGGGGATGTTTATGGCTACACCTTC,CASSVGQGDVYGYTF,TRBD1,TRBV10-2,few,TRBJ1-2,15
TGTGCCAGTAGGCGGACAGGGGGCGGCTATGGCTACACCTTC,CASRRTGGGYGYTF,TRBD1,TRBV19,NA,TRBJ1-2,14
TGCAGCGTTGCCACTAGGCTGAGCAATGAGCAGTTCTTC,CSVATRLSNEQFF,NA,TRBV29-1,NA,TRBJ2-1,13
TGTGCCAGCAGCTTAGTGGCCGACTCTGGAAACACCATATATTTT,CASSLVADSGNTIYF,NA,TRBV7-9,NA,TRBJ1-3,15
TGTGCCAGCAGCTTGGGCAGGCCTTCTCTTGGCTACACCTTC,CASSLGRPSLGYTF,NA,TRBV13,NA,TRBJ1-2,14
TGCGCCAGCAGCTTCTCCGGGACAGGGGTAGGACAAGAGACCCAGTACTTC,CASSFSGTGVGQETQYF,TRBD1,TRBV5-1,NA,TRBJ2-5,17
TGTGCCAGCAGCTTAAGCACCGGGACAGATACGCAGTATTTT,CASSLSTGTDTQYF,NA,TRBV7-9,NA,TRBJ2-3,14
TGTGCCAGCAGTCGGACAGCCTCCTACGAGCAGTACTTC,CASSRTASYEQYF,NA,TRBV27,NA,TRBJ2-7,13
TGTGCCAGCAGTGGACAGGGCCGGGAGGGGACAGCTTTCTTT,CASSGQGREGTAFF,TRBD1,TRBV6-1,NA,TRBJ1-1,14